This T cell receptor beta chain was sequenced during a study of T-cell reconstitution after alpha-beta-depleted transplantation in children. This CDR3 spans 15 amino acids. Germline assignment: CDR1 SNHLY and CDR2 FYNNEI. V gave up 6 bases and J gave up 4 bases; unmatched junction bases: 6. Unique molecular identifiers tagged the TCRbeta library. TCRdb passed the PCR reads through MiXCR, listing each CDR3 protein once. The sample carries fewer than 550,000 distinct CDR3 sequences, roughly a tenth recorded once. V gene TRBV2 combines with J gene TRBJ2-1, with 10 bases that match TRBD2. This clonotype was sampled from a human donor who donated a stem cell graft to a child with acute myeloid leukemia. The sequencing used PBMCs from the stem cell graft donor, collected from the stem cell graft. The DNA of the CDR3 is TGTGCCAGCAGGAGTTCTAGCGGGGGTTACAATGAGCAGTTCTTC. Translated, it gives CASRSSSGGYNEQFF. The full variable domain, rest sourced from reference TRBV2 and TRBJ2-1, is EPEVTQTPSHQVTQMGQEVILRCVPISNHLYFYWYRQILGQKVEFLVSFYNNEISEKSEIFDDQFSVERPDGSNFTLKIRSTKLEDSAMYFCASRSSSGGYNEQFFGPGTRLTVL.